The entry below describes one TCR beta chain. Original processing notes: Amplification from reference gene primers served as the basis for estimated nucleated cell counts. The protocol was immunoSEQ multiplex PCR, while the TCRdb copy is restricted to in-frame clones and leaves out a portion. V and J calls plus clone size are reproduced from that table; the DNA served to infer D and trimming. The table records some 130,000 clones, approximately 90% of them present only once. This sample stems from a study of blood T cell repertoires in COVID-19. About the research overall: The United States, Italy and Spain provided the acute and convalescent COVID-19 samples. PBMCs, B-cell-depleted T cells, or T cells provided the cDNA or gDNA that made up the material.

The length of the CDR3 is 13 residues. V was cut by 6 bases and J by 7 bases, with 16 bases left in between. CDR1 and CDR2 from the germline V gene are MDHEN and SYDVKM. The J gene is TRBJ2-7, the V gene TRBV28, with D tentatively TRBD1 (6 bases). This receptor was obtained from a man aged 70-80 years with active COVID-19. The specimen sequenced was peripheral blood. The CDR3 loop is CASRQGGVGEQYF. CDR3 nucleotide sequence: TGTGCCAGCAGACAGGGTGGGGTGGGTGAGCAGTACTTC.